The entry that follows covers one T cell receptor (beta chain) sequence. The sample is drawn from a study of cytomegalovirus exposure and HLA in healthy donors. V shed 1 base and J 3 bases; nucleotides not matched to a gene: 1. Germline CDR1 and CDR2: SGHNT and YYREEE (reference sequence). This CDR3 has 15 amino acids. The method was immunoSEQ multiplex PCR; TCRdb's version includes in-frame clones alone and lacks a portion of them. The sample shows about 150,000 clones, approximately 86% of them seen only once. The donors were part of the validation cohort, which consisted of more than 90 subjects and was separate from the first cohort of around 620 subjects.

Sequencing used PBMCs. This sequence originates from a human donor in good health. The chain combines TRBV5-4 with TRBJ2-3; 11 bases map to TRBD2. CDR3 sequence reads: CASSLTSGGTDTQYF. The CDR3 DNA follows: TGTGCCAGCAGCTTGACTAGCGGGGGAACAGATACGCAGTATTTT.